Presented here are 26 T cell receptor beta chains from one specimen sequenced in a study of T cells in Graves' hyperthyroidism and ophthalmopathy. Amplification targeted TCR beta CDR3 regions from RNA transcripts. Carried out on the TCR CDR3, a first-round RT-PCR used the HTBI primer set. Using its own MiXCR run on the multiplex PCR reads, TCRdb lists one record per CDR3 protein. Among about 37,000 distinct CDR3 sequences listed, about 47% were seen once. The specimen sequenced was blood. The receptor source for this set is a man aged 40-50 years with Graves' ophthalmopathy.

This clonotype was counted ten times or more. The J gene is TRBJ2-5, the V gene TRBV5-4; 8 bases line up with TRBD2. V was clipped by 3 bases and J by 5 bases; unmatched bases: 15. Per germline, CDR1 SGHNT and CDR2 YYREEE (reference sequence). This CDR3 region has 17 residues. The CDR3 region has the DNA TGTGCCAGCAGCTCCTCGGTCGTGAGCGGGGGAGGGGAGACCCAGTACTTC. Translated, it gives CASSSSVVSGGGETQYF.

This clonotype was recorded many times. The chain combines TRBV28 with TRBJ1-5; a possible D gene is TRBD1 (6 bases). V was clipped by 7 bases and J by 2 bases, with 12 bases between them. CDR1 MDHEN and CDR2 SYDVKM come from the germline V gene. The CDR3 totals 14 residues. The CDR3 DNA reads TGTGCCAGCATTCCACAGGGAGGCAATCAGCCCCAGCATTTT. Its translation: CASIPQGGNQPQHF.

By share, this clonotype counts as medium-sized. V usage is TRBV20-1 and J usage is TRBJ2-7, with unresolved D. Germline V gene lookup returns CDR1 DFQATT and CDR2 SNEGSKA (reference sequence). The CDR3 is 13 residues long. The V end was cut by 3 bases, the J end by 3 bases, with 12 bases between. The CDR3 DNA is TGCAGTGCTAGTACGGGTAGTCTCTACGAGCAGTACTTC. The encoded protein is CSASTGSLYEQYF.

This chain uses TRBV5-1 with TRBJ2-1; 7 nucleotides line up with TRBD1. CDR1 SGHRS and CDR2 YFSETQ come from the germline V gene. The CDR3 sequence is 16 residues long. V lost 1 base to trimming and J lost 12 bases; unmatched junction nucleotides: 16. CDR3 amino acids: CASSLLTTQGTDTQFF. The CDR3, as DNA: TGCGCCAGCAGCTTGCTAACGACTCAGGGGACAGATACGCAGTTCTTC. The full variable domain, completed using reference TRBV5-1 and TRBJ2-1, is KAGVTQTPRYLIKTRGQQVTLSCSPISGHRSVSWYQQTPGQGLQFLFEYFSETQRNKGNFPGRFSGRQFSNSRSEMNVSTLELGDSALYLCASSLLTTQGTDTQFFGPGTRLTVL.

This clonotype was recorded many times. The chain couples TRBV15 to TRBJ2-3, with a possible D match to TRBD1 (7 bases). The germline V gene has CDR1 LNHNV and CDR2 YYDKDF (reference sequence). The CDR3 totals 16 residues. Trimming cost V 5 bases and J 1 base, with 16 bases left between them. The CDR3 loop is CATSSQGGLGTDTQYF. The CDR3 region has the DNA TGTGCCACCAGCTCTCAGGGGGGACTCGGCACAGATACGCAGTATTTT.

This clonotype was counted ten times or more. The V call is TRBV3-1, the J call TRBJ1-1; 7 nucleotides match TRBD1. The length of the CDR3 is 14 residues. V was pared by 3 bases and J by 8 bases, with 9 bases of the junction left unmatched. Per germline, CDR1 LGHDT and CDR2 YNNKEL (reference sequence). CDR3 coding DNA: TGTGCCAGCAGCCAGGCGGGACAGACGACGGAAGCTTTCTTT. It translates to CASSQAGQTTEAFF.

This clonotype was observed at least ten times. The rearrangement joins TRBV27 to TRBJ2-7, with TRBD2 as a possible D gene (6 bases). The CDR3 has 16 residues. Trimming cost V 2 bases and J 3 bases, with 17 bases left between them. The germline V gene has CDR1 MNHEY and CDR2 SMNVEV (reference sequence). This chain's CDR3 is CASSLRGLARFYEQYF. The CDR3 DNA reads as TGTGCCAGCAGTTTACGTGGTCTAGCGAGATTCTACGAGCAGTACTTC.

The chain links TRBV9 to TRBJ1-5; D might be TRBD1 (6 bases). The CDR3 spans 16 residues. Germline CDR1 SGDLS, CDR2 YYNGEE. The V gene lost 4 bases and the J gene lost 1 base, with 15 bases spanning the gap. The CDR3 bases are TGTGCCAGCAGCCCCGAGGGGGGGGCGAGCAATCAGCCCCAGCATTTT. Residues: CASSPEGGASNQPQHF. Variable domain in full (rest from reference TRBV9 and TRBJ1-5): DSGVTQTPKHLITATGQRVTLRCSPRSGDLSVYWYQQSLDQGLQFLIQYYNGEERAKGNILERFSAQQFPDLHSELNLSSLELGDSALYFCASSPEGGASNQPQHFGDGTRLSIL.

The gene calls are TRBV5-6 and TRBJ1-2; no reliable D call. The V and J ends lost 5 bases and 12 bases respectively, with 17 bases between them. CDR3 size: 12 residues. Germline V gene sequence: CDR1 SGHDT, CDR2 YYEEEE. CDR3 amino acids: CASRELTGSHTF. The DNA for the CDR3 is TGTGCCAGCAGAGAGTTAACGGGTAGCCACACCTTC.

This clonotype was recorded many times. The CDR3 DNA follows: TGTGCCAGCAGCGTCCTCACGGATACGCAGTATTTT. Amino acids: CASSVLTDTQYF. The V gene is TRBV9, the J gene TRBJ2-3; D gene uncertain. This CDR3 spans 12 amino acids. Germline V CDR1 and CDR2: SGDLS, YYNGEE. V shed 2 bases and J shed 6 bases, with 7 bases lying between them.

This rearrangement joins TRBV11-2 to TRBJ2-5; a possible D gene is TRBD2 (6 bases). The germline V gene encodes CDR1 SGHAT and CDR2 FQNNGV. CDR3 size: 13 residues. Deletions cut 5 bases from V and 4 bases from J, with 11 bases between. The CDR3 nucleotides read TGTGCCAGCAGCCTATCAGCGGGAGAGACCCAGTACTTC. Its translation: CASSLSAGETQYF.

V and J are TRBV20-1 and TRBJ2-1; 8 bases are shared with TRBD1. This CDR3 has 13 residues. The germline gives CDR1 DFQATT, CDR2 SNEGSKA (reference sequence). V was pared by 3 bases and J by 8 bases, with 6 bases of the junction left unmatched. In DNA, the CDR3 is TGCAGTGCTAGTGACAGGGGTATGGATGAGCAGTTCTTC. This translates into CSASDRGMDEQFF.

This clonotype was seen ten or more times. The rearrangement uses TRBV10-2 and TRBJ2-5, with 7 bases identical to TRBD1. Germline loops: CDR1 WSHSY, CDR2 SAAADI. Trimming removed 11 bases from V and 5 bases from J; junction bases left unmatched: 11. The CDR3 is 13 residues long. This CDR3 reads CACRDSDFETQYF. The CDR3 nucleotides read TGCGCCTGCCGGGACAGTGATTTCGAGACCCAGTACTTC.

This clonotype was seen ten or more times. The CDR3: CAIRGASGVYNEQFF. The CDR3 bases are TGTGCCATCCGAGGGGCTAGCGGGGTTTACAATGAGCAGTTCTTC. V is TRBV2 and J is TRBJ2-1, with 9 bases identical to TRBD2. The CDR3 is made up of 15 amino acids. Per the germline V gene, CDR1 is SNHLY and CDR2 is FYNNEI. J gave up 4 bases and V 10 bases, and 11 bases lay outside the gene matches.

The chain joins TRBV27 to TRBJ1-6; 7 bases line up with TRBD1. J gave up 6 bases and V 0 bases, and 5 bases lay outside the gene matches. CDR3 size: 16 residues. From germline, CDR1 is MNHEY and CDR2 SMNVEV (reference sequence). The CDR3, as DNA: TGTGCCAGCAGTTTATCAAGGGGGCCCTCTAATTCACCCCTCCACTTT. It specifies CASSLSRGPSNSPLHF.

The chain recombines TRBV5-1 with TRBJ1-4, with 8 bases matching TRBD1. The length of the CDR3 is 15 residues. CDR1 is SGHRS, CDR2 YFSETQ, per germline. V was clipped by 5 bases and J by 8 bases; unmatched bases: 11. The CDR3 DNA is TGCGCCAGCAGTTTTGCAGGGGGCGCGAAGGAAAAACTGTTTTTT. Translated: CASSFAGGAKEKLFF.

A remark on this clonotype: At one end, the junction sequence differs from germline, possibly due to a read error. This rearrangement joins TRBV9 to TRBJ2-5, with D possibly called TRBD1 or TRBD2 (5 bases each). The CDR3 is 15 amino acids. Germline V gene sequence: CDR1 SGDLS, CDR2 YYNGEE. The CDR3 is CVSSPTQGPSRTQYF. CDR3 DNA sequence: TGTGTCAGCAGCCCTACCCAGGGACCTTCACGGACCCAGTACTTC.

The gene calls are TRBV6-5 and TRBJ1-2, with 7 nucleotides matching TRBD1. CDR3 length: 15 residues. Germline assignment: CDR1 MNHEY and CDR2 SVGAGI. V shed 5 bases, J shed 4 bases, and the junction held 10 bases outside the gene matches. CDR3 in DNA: TGTGCCAGCAGTGTCAGCTGGGCAGGGGGCTATGGCTACACCTTC. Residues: CASSVSWAGGYGYTF.

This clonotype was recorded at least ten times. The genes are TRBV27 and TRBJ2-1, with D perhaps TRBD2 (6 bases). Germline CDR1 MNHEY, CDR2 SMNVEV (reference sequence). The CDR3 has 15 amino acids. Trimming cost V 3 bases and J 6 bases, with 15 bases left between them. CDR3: CASSLSRGFGNEQFF. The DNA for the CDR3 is TGTGCCAGCAGTTTGTCTCGGGGGTTTGGCAATGAGCAGTTCTTC.

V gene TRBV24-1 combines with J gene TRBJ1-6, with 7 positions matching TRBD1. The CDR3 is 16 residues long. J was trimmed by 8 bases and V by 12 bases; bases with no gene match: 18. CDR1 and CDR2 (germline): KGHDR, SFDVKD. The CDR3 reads CAVRDSRHRQDSPLHF. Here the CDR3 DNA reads TGTGCCGTTCGGGACAGCAGGCACCGACAGGATTCACCCCTCCACTTT.

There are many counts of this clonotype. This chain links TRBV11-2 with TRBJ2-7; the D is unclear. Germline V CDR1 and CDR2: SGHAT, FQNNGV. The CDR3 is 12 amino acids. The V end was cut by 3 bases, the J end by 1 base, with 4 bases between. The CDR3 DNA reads TGTGCCAGCAGCTTGGGTTCCTACGAGCAGTACTTC. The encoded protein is CASSLGSYEQYF.

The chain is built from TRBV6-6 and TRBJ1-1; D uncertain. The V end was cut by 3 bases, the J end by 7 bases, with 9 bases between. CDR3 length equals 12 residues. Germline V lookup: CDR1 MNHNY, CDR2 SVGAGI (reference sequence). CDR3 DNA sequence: TGTGCCAGCAGTTATGGAACTAATGAAGCTTTCTTT. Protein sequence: CASSYGTNEAFF.

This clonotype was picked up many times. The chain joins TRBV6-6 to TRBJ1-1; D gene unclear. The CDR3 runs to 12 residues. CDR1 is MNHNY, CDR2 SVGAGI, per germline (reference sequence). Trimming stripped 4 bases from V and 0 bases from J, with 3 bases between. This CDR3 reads CASSFVNTEAFF. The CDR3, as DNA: TGTGCCAGCAGTTTTGTGAACACTGAAGCTTTCTTT.

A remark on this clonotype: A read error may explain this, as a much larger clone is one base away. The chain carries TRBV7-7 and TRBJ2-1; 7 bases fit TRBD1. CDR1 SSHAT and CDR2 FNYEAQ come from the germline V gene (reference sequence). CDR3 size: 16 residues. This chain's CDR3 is CASSQASGTVYNERFF. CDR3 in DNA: TGCGCCAGCAGCCAAGCCTCTGGGACAGTCTACAATGAGCGGTTCTTC.

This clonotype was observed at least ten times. CDR3 region: CSVEDRKKNTGELFF. The CDR3 nucleotides read TGCAGCGTTGAAGATCGGAAGAAGAACACCGGGGAGCTGTTTTTT. V and J are TRBV29-1 and TRBJ2-2; D is ambiguous. Germline lookup yields CDR1 SQVTM and CDR2 ANQGSEA. With 0 bases removed from V and 1 base from J, the gap between germline ends came to 9 bases. The CDR3 extends over 15 amino acids.

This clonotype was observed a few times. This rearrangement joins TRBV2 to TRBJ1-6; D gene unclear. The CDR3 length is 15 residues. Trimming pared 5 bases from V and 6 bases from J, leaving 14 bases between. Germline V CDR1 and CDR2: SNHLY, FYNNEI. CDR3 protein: CASSLRAQSNSPLHF. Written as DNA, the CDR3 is TGTGCCAGCAGTCTACGGGCTCAAAGTAATTCACCCCTCCACTTT.